The present T cell receptor (beta chain) was sequenced within a study of cytomegalovirus exposure and HLA in healthy donors. Background on the study: Findings of an earlier analysis included some 120 million unique TCR beta sequences from 180 million or so T cells.

This clone was observed a handful of times. Germline CDR1 LNHDA, CDR2 SQIVND (reference sequence). The CDR3 length is 17 residues. With 4 bases clipped from V and 0 bases from J, the junction kept 6 bases outside the gene matches. With 60 Vbeta and 13 Jbeta primers, the PCR was carried out. The repertoire was sequenced with immunoSEQ multiplex PCR; TCRdb's copy has only in-frame clones and lacks some. The data contain roughly 140,000 clones, roughly 9.4% of them singletons. Donors likely had unrecorded immune exposures despite being nominally healthy when sampled. This chain joins TRBV19 and TRBJ1-3; 10 bases agree with TRBD1. The sample taken for sequencing was PBMCs. The source is a male donor in good health and CMV-seronegative. The CDR3 reads CASSKRTGGDSGNTIYF. CDR3 nucleotide sequence: TGTGCCAGTAGTAAGAGGACAGGGGGTGACTCTGGAAACACCATATATTTT. The full variable domain, in which reference TRBV19 and TRBJ1-3 provide the parts outside the CDR3, is DGGITQSPKYLFRKEGQNVTLSCEQNLNHDAMYWYRQDPGQGLRLIYYSQIVNDFQKGDIAEGYSVSREKKESFPLTVTSAQKNPTAFYLCASSKRTGGDSGNTIYFGEGSWLTVV.